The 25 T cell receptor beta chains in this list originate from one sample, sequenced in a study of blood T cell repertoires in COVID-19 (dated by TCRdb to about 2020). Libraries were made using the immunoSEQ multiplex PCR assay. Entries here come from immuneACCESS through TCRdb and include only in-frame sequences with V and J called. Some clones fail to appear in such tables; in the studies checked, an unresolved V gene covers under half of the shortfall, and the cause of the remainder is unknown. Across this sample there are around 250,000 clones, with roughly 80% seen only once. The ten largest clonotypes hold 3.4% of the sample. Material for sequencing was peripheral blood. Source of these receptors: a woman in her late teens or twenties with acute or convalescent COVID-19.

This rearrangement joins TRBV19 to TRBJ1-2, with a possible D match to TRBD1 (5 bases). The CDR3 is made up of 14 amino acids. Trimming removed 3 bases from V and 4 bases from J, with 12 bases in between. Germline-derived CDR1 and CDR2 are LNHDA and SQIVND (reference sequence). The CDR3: CASSIEVGPYGYTF. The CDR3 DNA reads TGTGCCAGTAGTATCGAAGTGGGGCCCTATGGCTACACCTTC.

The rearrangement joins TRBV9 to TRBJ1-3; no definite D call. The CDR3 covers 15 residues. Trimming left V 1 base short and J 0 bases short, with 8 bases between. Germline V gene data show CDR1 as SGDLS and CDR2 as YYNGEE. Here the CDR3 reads CASSVYGDSGNTIYF. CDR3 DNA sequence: TGTGCCAGCAGCGTATACGGGGACTCTGGAAACACCATATATTTT.

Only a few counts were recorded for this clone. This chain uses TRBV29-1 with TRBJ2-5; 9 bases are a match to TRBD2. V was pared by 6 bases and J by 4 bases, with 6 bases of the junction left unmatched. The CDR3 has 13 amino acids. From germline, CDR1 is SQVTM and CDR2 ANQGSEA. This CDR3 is CSVCRAGGETQYF. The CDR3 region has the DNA TGCAGCGTGTGCAGAGCGGGAGGAGAGACCCAGTACTTC.

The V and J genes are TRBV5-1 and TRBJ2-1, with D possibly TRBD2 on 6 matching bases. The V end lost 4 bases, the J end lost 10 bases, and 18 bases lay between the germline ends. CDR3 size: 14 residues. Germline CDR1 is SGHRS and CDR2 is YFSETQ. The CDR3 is CASSLGDSLTEQFF. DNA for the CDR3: TGCGCCAGCAGCCTAGGGGACTCCCTGACGGAGCAGTTCTTC.

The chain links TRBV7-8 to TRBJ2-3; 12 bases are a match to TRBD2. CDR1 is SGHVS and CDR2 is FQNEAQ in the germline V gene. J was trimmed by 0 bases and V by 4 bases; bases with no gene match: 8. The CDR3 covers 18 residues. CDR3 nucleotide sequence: TGTGCCAGCAGCTCACTAGCGGGAGGCAACCCTAGCACAGATACGCAGTATTTT. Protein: CASSSLAGGNPSTDTQYF.

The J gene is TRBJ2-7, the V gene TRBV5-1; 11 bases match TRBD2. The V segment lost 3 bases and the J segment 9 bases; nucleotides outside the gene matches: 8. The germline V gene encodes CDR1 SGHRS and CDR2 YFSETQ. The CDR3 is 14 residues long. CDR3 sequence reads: CASSSNSGRVAQYF. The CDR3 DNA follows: TGCGCCAGCAGCTCAAATAGCGGGAGGGTCGCGCAGTACTTC.

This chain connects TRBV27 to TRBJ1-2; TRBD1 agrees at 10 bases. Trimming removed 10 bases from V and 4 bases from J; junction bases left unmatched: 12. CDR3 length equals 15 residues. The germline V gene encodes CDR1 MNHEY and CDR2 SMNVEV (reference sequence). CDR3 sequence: CATRQGAKNSYGYTF. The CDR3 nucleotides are TGTGCCACCCGACAGGGGGCAAAGAATAGCTATGGCTACACCTTC.

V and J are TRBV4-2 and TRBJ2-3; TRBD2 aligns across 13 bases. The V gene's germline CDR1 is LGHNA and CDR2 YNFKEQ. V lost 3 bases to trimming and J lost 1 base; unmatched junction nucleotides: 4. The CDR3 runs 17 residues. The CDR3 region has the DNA TGTGCCAGCAGCCAGACCGGGACTAGCGGGGGCACAGATACGCAGTATTTT. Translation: CASSQTGTSGGTDTQYF.

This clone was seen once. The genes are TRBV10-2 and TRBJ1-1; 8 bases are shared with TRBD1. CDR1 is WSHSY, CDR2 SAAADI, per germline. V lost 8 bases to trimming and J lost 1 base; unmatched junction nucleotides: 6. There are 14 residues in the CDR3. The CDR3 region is CASRDRGGNTEAFF. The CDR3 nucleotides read TGCGCCAGCCGCGACAGGGGAGGGAACACTGAAGCTTTCTTT.

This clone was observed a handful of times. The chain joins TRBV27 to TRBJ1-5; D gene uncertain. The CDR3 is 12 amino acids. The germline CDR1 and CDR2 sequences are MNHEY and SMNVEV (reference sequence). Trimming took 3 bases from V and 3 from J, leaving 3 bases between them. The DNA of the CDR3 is TGTGCCAGCAGTTTTATCAATCAGCCCCAGCATTTT. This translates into CASSFINQPQHF.

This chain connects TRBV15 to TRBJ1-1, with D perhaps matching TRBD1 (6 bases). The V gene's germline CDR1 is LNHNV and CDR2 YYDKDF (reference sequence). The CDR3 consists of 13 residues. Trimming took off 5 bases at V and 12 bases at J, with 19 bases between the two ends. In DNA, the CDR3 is TGTGCCACCAGCCGGGAGGACAGCCCTTACTCTTTCTTT. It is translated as CATSREDSPYSFF.

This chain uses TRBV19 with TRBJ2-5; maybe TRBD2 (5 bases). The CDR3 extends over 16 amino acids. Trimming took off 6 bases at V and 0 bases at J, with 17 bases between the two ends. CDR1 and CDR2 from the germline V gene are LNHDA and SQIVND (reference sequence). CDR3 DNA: TGTGCCAGTAGCCCCACCGGCCGGCGGGACCAAGAGACCCAGTACTTC. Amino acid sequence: CASSPTGRRDQETQYF.

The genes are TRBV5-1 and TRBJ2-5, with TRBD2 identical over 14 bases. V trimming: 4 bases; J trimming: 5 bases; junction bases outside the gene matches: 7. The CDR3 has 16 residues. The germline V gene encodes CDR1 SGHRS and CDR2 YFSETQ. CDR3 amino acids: CASSIGLAGGLETQYF. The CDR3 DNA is TGCGCCAGCAGCATAGGACTAGCGGGAGGTTTGGAGACCCAGTACTTC.

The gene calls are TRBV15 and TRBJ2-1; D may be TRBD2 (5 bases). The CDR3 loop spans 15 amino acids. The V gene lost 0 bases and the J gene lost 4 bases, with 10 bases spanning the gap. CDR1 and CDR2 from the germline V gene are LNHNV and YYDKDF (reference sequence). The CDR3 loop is CATSRDFGLYNEQFF. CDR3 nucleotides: TGTGCCACCAGCAGAGACTTTGGACTGTACAATGAGCAGTTCTTC.

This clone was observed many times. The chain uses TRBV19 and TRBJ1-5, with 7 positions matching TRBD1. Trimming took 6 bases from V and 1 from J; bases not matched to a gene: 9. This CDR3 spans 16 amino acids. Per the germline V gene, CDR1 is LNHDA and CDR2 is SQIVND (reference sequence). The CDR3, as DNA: TGTGCCAGTAGCCGGAACAGGGGCTCCAGCAATCAGCCCCAGCATTTT. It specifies CASSRNRGSSNQPQHF.

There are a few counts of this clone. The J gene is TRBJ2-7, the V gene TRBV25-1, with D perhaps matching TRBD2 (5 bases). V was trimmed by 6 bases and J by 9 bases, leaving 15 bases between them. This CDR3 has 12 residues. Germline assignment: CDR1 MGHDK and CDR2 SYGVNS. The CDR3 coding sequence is TGTGCCAGCAGCCCCTCGGGGTCCGGGCAGTACTTC. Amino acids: CASSPSGSGQYF.

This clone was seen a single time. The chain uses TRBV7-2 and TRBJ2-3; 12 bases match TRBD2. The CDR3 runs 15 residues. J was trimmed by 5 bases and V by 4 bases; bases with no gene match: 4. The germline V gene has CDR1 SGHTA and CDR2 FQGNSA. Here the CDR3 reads CASSSVGLAGDTQYF. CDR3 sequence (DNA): TGTGCCAGCAGCTCCGTGGGACTAGCGGGAGATACGCAGTATTTT.

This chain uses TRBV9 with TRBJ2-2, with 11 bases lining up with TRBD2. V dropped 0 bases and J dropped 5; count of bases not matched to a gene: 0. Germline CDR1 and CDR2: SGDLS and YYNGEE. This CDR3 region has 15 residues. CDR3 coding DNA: TGTGCCAGCAGCGTAGGGACTAGCGGGACCGGGGAGCTGTTTTTT. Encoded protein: CASSVGTSGTGELFF.

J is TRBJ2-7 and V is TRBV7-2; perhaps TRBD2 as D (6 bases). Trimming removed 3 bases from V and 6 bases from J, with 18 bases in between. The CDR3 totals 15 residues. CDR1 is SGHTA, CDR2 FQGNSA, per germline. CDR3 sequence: CASSLNQLGGSEQYF. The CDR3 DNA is TGTGCCAGCAGCTTGAACCAGCTGGGGGGATCCGAGCAGTACTTC.

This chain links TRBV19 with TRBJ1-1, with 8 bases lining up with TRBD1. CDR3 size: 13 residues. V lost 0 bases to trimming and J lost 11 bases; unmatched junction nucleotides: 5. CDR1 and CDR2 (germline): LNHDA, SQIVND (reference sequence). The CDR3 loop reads CASSIDADRGAFF. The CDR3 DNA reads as TGTGCCAGTAGTATAGATGCCGACAGGGGTGCTTTCTTT.

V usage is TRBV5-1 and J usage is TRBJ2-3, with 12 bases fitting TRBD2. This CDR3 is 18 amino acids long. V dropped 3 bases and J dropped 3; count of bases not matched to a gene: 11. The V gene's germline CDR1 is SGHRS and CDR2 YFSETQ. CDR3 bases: TGCGCCAGCAGCTCGGAAGATCAAGGACTAGCGGGAACAGATACGCAGTATTTT. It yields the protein CASSSEDQGLAGTDTQYF.

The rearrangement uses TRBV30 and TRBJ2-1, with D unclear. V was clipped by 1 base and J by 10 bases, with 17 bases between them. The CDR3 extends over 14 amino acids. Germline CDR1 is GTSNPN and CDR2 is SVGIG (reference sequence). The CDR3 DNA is TGTGCCTGGAGTGCCCAATTGTTTGGGCGCGAGCAGTTCTTC. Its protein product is CAWSAQLFGREQFF.

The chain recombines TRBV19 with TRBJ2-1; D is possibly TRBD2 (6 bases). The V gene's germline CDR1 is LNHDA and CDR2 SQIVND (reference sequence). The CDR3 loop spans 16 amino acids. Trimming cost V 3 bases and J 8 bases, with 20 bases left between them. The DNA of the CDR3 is TGTGCCAGTAGTATTAGCTCGACTAGGAGGGTCTATGAGCAGTTCTTC. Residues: CASSISSTRRVYEQFF.

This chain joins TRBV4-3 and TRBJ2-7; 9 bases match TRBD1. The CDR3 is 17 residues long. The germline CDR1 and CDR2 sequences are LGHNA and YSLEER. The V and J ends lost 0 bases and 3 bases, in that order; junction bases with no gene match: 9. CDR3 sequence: CASSQDRGDRVNYEQYF. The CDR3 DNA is TGCGCCAGCAGCCAAGATAGAGGGGACAGGGTCAACTACGAGCAGTACTTC.

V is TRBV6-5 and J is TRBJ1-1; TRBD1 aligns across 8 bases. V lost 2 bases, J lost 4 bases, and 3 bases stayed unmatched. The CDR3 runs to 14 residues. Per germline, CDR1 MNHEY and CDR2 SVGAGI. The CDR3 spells CASSYATGGTEAFF. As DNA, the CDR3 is TGTGCCAGCAGTTACGCCACAGGGGGCACTGAAGCTTTCTTT.